The present entry profiles one T cell receptor (beta chain) with its context. Sequencing was performed with immunoSEQ multiplex PCR; in TCRdb, only in-frame clones are kept and a portion is missing. The sample lists more than 85,000 clones; roughly 95% were seen once. These data originate in a study of cytomegalovirus exposure and HLA in healthy donors. Germline V gene sequence: CDR1 SGHRS, CDR2 YFSETQ. J gave up 5 bases and V 3 bases, and 5 bases lay outside the gene matches. The CDR3 sequence is 15 residues long. The V call is TRBV5-1, the J call TRBJ1-5; TRBD1 matches at 10 bases. Sequenced material: PBMCs. This clonotype was obtained from a young woman in good health and CMV-seronegative. CDR3 in amino acids: CASSSGTGVDQPQHF. CDR3 nucleotides: TGCGCCAGCAGCTCCGGGACAGGGGTAGATCAGCCCCAGCATTTT.